Presented here are 6 T cell receptor beta chains from one specimen sequenced in a study of shared T cell receptors in the human thymus. Sequencing used immunoSEQ multiplex PCR; TCRdb keeps in-frame clones, though not all of them. The table lists roughly 660,000 clones, over 75% of them singletons, with over 0.008% in the top ten. Separately, the same data were catalogued under a study of human thymus T cells.

The source material was thymocytes. The receptors derive from a boy under two years old with a congenital heart defect.

The chain is built from TRBV29-1 and TRBJ2-1; a possible D gene is TRBD2 (6 bases). This CDR3 comprises 19 residues. The ends were cut back, 1 base at V and 0 bases at J, with 22 bases in the middle. The germline V gene has CDR1 SQVTM and CDR2 ANQGSEA. In DNA, the CDR3 is TGCAGCGTTGAAGGCCCAATGGAAGCGGGCAGGAGCTCCTACAATGAGCAGTTCTTC. Protein sequence: CSVEGPMEAGRSSYNEQFF.

The chain links TRBV7-9 to TRBJ2-6, with 7 bases that match TRBD1. There are 18 residues in the CDR3. Germline CDR1 SEHNR, CDR2 FQNEAQ (reference sequence). Trimming at V came to 3 bases and at J to 0 bases, leaving 8 bases not matched to a gene. The CDR3 DNA is TGTGCCAGCAGCTTCACAGACCGGACAGGCTCTGGGGCCAACGTCCTGACTTTC. Amino acids: CASSFTDRTGSGANVLTF. Combining the CDR3 with reference TRBV7-9 and TRBJ2-6 gives the whole variable domain DTGVSQNPRHKITKRGQNVTFRCDPISEHNRLYWYRQTLGQGPEFLTYFQNEAQLEKSRLLSDRFSAERPKGSFSTLEIQRTEQGDSAMYLCASSFTDRTGSGANVLTFGAGSRLTVL.

The V and J genes are TRBV5-1 and TRBJ2-1; 9 nucleotides agree with TRBD2. The germline V gene encodes CDR1 SGHRS and CDR2 YFSETQ. V gave up 4 bases and J gave up 5 bases; unmatched junction bases: 4. CDR3 length equals 14 residues. The CDR3 region is CASSRSSGNNEQFF. CDR3 bases: TGCGCCAGCAGCCGGTCTAGCGGGAACAATGAGCAGTTCTTC.

The DNA of the CDR3 is TGCGCCAGCAGCGAACACCCGAGACACTCCTCTGGAAACACCATATATTTT. Translating gives CASSEHPRHSSGNTIYF. This chain links TRBV5-1 with TRBJ1-3; no clear D. CDR1 is SGHRS, CDR2 YFSETQ, per germline. The V gene lost 4 bases and the J gene lost 0 bases, with 17 bases spanning the gap. The CDR3 is 17 residues long.

The CDR3 DNA is TGTGCCAGCAGCCCAGACCCGGGTCTAGCGGGGGTTTTCACAGATACGCAGTATTTT. This sequence encodes CASSPDPGLAGVFTDTQYF. This chain joins TRBV7-9 and TRBJ2-3; 10 nucleotides agree with TRBD2. The length of the CDR3 is 19 residues. V was pared by 5 bases and J by 2 bases, with 16 bases of the junction left unmatched. Germline V CDR1 and CDR2: SEHNR, FQNEAQ (reference sequence).

The J gene is TRBJ2-7, the V gene TRBV7-9; D gene ambiguous. Trimming took 5 bases from V and 3 from J, leaving 8 bases between them. Germline V lookup: CDR1 SEHNR, CDR2 FQNEAQ (reference sequence). This CDR3 spans 12 amino acids. In DNA, the CDR3 is TGTGCCAGCAGCCCAGTCCTCTACGAGCAGTACTTC. As protein: CASSPVLYEQYF. Combining the CDR3 with reference TRBV7-9 and TRBJ2-7 gives the whole variable domain DTGVSQNPRHKITKRGQNVTFRCDPISEHNRLYWYRQTLGQGPEFLTYFQNEAQLEKSRLLSDRFSAERPKGSFSTLEIQRTEQGDSAMYLCASSPVLYEQYFGPGTRLTVT.